This is a list of T cell receptor beta chains from one sample in a study of cytomegalovirus exposure and HLA in healthy donors. TCRdb's copy holds only in-frame clones and misses some; the assay was immunoSEQ multiplex PCR. The sample has about 110,000 clones; 90% to 96% are singletons. The material sequenced was PBMCs. These receptors came from a woman under 30 in good health and CMV-seronegative. Both conserved end residues are part of each CDR3. D genes are given only for firm matches. For some rows the clone size is stated as once, few or many, or as a class when expanded; others skip it.

abundance	v_gene	d_gene	j_gene	CDR3nt	CDR3aa
-	TRBV12-5	TRBD1	TRBJ2-1	TGTGCTAGTGGTCCACATCCGGGACAGGGGGCCCAGGGTAGGTTCTTC	CASGPHPGQGAQGRFF
-	TRBV27	TRBD1	TRBJ1-2	TGTGCCAGCAGCAAAGGACAGGGGTTGGGCTACACCTTC	CASSKGQGLGYTF
-	TRBV19	TRBD1	TRBJ1-3	TGTGCCAGTAGGCAAATCGGGACAGGTCGTGGAAACACCATATATTTT	CASRQIGTGRGNTIYF
-	TRBV5-5	-	TRBJ2-5	TGTGCCAGCAGCTTGACTAGTAGCGAAGAGACCCAGTACTTC	CASSLTSSEETQYF
-	TRBV27	-	TRBJ1-2	TGTGCCAGCAGTTTATCAGGGGTTGGCTACACCTTC	CASSLSGVGYTF
once	TRBV29-1	-	TRBJ1-5	TGCAGCGTCGTCGCCGGGGGCAATCAGCCCCAGCATTTT	CSVVAGGNQPQHF
-	TRBV4-2	TRBD2	TRBJ2-1	TGTGCCAGCAGCCTTGCCTTAGCGGGGGGTAATAATGAGCAGTTCTTC	CASSLALAGGNNEQFF
-	TRBV7-2	TRBD1	TRBJ2-7	TGTGCCAGCAGCTTAAAGGTGGTCAGGGGGCTCTCCTACGAGCAGTACTTC	CASSLKVVRGLSYEQYF
-	TRBV28	-	TRBJ2-6	TGTGCCAGCAGTTCCTATTCTGTGGGACTCTCTAGGGCGGGGGCCAACGTCCTGACTTTC	CASSSYSVGLSRAGANVLTF
-	TRBV19	-	TRBJ2-1	TGTGCCAGTACCCCCCCCGGGACCTACAATGAGCAGTTCTTC	CASTPPGTYNEQFF
once	TRBV6-5	TRBD2	TRBJ2-1	TGTGCCAGCAGCTCCGGGACTAGCAGTAATAATGAGCAGTTCTTC	CASSSGTSSNNEQFF
few	TRBV28	-	TRBJ2-7	TGTGCCAGCAGTTACGAAGGGGACGAGCAGTACTTC	CASSYEGDEQYF
-	TRBV6-4	TRBD1	TRBJ2-3	TGTGCCAGCAGTGCTGGGACAGGGAATACGCAGTATTTT	CASSAGTGNTQYF
once	TRBV4-2	TRBD2	TRBJ2-3	TGTGCCAGCAGCCAAGTTTCGGGAACTAGCGGTCCTAGCACAGATACGCAGTATTTT	CASSQVSGTSGPSTDTQYF
-	TRBV19	TRBD1	TRBJ2-7	TGTGCCAGTAGTTACAGGGGGCTGGACGGATACGAGCAGTACTTC	CASSYRGLDGYEQYF
-	TRBV11-2	TRBD1	TRBJ2-5	TGTGCCAGCAGCTTTGACAGGGCCGAGACCCAGTACTTC	CASSFDRAETQYF
few	TRBV5-4	TRBD2	TRBJ2-7	TGTGCCAGCAGTTACGGGGGGGGCGGGGCCTACGAGCAGTACTTC	CASSYGGGGAYEQYF
-	TRBV5-1	-	TRBJ2-6	TGCGCCAGCAGCTTTATACTCCGCTCTGGGGCCAACGTCCTGACTTTC	CASSFILRSGANVLTF
-	TRBV6-5	-	TRBJ2-4	TGTGCCAGCAGTTACTCGGGACATAACCAAAACATTCAGTACTTC	CASSYSGHNQNIQYF
few	TRBV7-2	-	TRBJ2-7	TGTGCCAGCAGCTTAACGGGGATCTACGAGCAGTACTTC	CASSLTGIYEQYF
-	TRBV5-1	-	TRBJ2-2	TGCGCCAGCAGCAAGCGAGATAAAACAGGGAACGCGAACACCGGGGAGCTGTTTTTT	CASSKRDKTGNANTGELFF
-	TRBV29-1	TRBD1	TRBJ2-2	TGCAGCGTTGAGAGAGGGGGCTCCGGGGAGCTGTTTTTT	CSVERGGSGELFF